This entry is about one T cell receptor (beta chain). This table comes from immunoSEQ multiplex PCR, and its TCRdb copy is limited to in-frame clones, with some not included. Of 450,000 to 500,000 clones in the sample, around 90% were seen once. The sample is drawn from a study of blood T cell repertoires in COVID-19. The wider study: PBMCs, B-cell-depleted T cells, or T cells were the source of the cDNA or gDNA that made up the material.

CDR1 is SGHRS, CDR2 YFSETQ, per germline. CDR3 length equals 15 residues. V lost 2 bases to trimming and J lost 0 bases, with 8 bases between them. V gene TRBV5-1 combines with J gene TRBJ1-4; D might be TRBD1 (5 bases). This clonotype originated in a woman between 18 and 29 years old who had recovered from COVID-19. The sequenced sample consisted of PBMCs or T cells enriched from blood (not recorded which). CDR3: CASSFDSPTNEKLFF. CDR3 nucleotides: TGCGCCAGCAGCTTCGACAGCCCAACTAATGAAAAACTGTTTTTT.